The 19 T cell receptor beta chains below all came from one sample that was sequenced in a study of blood T cells in healthy people across ages (dated by TCRdb to between 2015 and 2016). The protocol used for the library was 5' RACE. Sequencing was performed on an Illumina HiSeq 2500. A second roughly 7 to 11 cycle PCR used a sample-barcoded 5' primer and a J-beta primer mix. Using fastp at Q25 and MiXCR, TCRdb reprocessed the public reads and kept productive beta chains. When rows share a CDR3 protein, they turn into one entry using the most common DNA and genes. In this sample the table shows about 970,000 distinct CDR3 sequences, just over 50% of which occur a single time. The top ten constitute about a fifth of the sample. Specimen: blood. These receptor sequences come from a woman aged 60-75 years in good health.

This clonotype showed up just a few times. The V gene is TRBV12-3 or TRBV12-4, the J gene TRBJ1-2, with D unresolved. This CDR3 has 10 residues. V dropped 6 bases and J dropped 8 bases, with 7 bases sitting between them. The CDR3 loop reads CASRKEGYTF. The CDR3 DNA is TGTGCCAGCAGAAAGGAAGGCTACACCTTC.

This chain links TRBV4-3 with TRBJ1-4; no definite D call. V was shortened by 3 bases and J by 8 bases, with 10 bases between the two germline ends. This CDR3 is 13 amino acids long. Germline CDR1 is LGHNA and CDR2 is YSLEER. This CDR3 reads CASSHPPGEKLFF. CDR3 DNA sequence: TGCGCCAGCAGCCATCCTCCGGGCGAAAAACTGTTTTTT.

This clonotype occurred many times. This sequence joins TRBV15 and TRBJ2-3; D not resolved. This CDR3 region has 14 residues. The germline V and J ends were trimmed by 6 bases and 2 bases, with 12 bases remaining between them. CDR1 and CDR2 from the germline V gene are LNHNV and YYDKDF (reference sequence). CDR3 nucleotide sequence: TGTGCCACCAGGGGGTCGATAGTCACAGATACGCAGTATTTT. Its protein is CATRGSIVTDTQYF.

V gene TRBV20-1 combines with J gene TRBJ1-2; no definite D call. Per germline, CDR1 DFQATT and CDR2 SNEGSKA (reference sequence). The V end was cut by 1 base, the J end by 5 bases, with 14 bases between. The CDR3 extends over 14 amino acids. CDR3 sequence reads: CSARVADSSYGYTF. The CDR3 DNA reads TGCAGTGCTAGAGTAGCAGATAGTTCTTATGGCTACACCTTC.

This clonotype was counted only a few times. The chain joins TRBV20-1 to TRBJ2-7; TRBD2 aligns across 9 bases. V lost 6 bases and J lost 0; bases outside the gene matches: 6. Germline CDR1 DFQATT, CDR2 SNEGSKA (reference sequence). The CDR3 loop spans 14 amino acids. CDR3: CSANSGSVSYEQYF. CDR3 DNA: TGCAGTGCAAATAGCGGGAGCGTCTCCTACGAGCAGTACTTC.

The chain uses TRBV6-2 or TRBV6-3 and TRBJ1-6, with TRBD1 as a possible D gene (6 bases). Trimming removed 4 bases from V and 3 bases from J, with 16 bases in between. Germline CDR1 MNHEY, CDR2 SVGEGT. This CDR3 has 17 residues. The CDR3 bases are TGTGCCAGCAGTTCTTACGTCGGACAGAGCTATAATTCACCCCTCCACTTT. This gives the protein CASSSYVGQSYNSPLHF.

The chain joins TRBV12-3 or TRBV12-4 to TRBJ1-1; the match to TRBD1 covers 10 bases. CDR3 length equals 15 residues. Germline trimming cut 6 bases from V and 2 bases from J; bases unmatched to any gene: 6. The CDR3 here is CASRGTGAANTEAFF. In nucleotides, the CDR3 is TGTGCCAGCAGGGGGACAGGGGCCGCCAACACTGAAGCTTTCTTT.

There are a few counts of this clonotype. V is TRBV7-2 and J is TRBJ2-3, with 8 nucleotides matching TRBD1. Germline CDR1 and CDR2: SGHTA and FQGNSA. The ends lost 6 bases at V and 2 bases at J; junction bases unmatched: 7. The CDR3 is 15 amino acids. The CDR3 DNA is TGTGCCAGCAGTAGGGCAGGGGGCTCCACAGATACGCAGTATTTT. Residues: CASSRAGGSTDTQYF.

This chain joins TRBV6-6 and TRBJ1-2, with D maybe TRBD1 (5 bases). This CDR3 region has 14 residues. Germline CDR1 is MNHNY and CDR2 is SVGAGI (reference sequence). V was shortened by 0 bases and J by 1 base, with 6 bases between the two germline ends. The CDR3 here is CASSYSGGNYGYTF. CDR3 DNA: TGTGCCAGCAGTTACTCGGGGGGTAACTATGGCTACACCTTC.

This clonotype was counted many times. A junction end diverges from the germline sequence, so it may reflect a read error. The rearrangement joins TRBV5-1 to TRBJ2-7; 11 positions match TRBD2. From germline, CDR1 is SGHRS and CDR2 YFSETQ. The CDR3 covers 14 residues. CDR3 nucleotides: TGTGCCAGCAGCCCAGGACTAGCGGGCTACGAGCAGTACTTC. Protein: CASSPGLAGYEQYF.

The chain combines TRBV6-2 or TRBV6-3 with TRBJ2-7; D may correspond to TRBD1 or TRBD2 (5 bases each). Trimming took off 6 bases at V and 5 bases at J, with 17 bases between the two ends. CDR1 MNHEY and CDR2 SVGEGT come from the germline V gene. The CDR3 sequence is 14 residues long. Written as DNA, the CDR3 is TGTGCCAGCAGGGCCCGAGGGGCGTTCGACGAGCAGTACTTC. Translating gives CASRARGAFDEQYF.

The chain combines TRBV20-1 with TRBJ2-1, with D unclear. V dropped 5 bases and J dropped 7 bases, with 12 bases sitting between them. From germline, CDR1 is DFQATT and CDR2 SNEGSKA (reference sequence). The CDR3 length is 12 residues. The CDR3 loop reads CSAPRMGNEQFF. The CDR3 coding sequence is TGCAGTGCTCCTAGGATGGGGAATGAGCAGTTCTTC.

This clonotype was counted only a few times. This chain links TRBV7-9 with TRBJ1-4; the D gene is possibly TRBD1 (5 bases). The CDR3 contains 15 residues. Germline lookup yields CDR1 SEHNR and CDR2 FQNEAQ (reference sequence). Trimming left V 1 base short and J 8 bases short, with 14 bases between. CDR3 region: CASSLVQGGFEKLFF. DNA for the CDR3: TGTGCCAGCAGCTTAGTCCAGGGAGGTTTCGAAAAACTGTTTTTT.

This clonotype was counted only a few times. The chain carries TRBV18 and TRBJ1-6; 7 nucleotides agree with TRBD1. Trimming took 3 bases from V and 6 from J; bases not matched to a gene: 11. The CDR3 covers 17 residues. Per germline, CDR1 KGHSH and CDR2 LQKENI. CDR3 DNA: TGTGCCAGCTCACCGGGCTTAAGAGACAGGGCTAATTCACCCCTCCACTTT. This gives the protein CASSPGLRDRANSPLHF.

The chain combines TRBV20-1 with TRBJ2-3; D ambiguous. The CDR3 totals 12 residues. CDR1 DFQATT and CDR2 SNEGSKA come from the germline V gene (reference sequence). The germline V and J ends were trimmed by 1 base and 4 bases, with 6 bases remaining between them. CDR3 in amino acids: CSARVMADTQYF. DNA for the CDR3: TGCAGTGCTAGAGTAATGGCAGATACGCAGTATTTT.

This clonotype has a handful of counts. The chain is built from TRBV5-1 and TRBJ2-1; D unclear. This CDR3 is built from 14 residues. V lost 1 base and J lost 9, with 14 bases in between. Germline assignment: CDR1 SGHRS and CDR2 YFSETQ. The CDR3 DNA reads TGCGCCAGCAGCTTGTACTCAGTATCGGGTGAGCAGTTCTTC. As protein: CASSLYSVSGEQFF.

This clonotype has more than one count but fewer than ten. J is TRBJ2-1 and V is TRBV20-1; tentatively, D is TRBD1 (6 bases). The CDR3 runs to 15 residues. Germline CDR1 is DFQATT and CDR2 is SNEGSKA (reference sequence). V lost 0 bases, J lost 8 bases, and 17 bases lay in between. CDR3 in DNA: TGCAGTGCTAGAGATTTGAGACAGGCTACCGATGAGCAGTTCTTC. It translates to CSARDLRQATDEQFF.

The chain links TRBV18 to TRBJ1-4; D is undetermined. The CDR3 is 16 residues long. V lost 3 bases and J lost 2, with 13 bases in between. Germline V lookup: CDR1 KGHSH, CDR2 LQKENI. The CDR3 DNA reads TGTGCCAGCTCACCCGTCGTAGGGCGGACTAATGAAAAACTGTTTTTT. This translates into CASSPVVGRTNEKLFF.

A single count supports this clonotype. The chain recombines TRBV5-1 with TRBJ1-6; unclear D gene. The CDR3 has 15 residues. Per germline, CDR1 SGHRS and CDR2 YFSETQ. The V end was cut by 4 bases, the J end by 11 bases, with 19 bases between. CDR3 residues: CASSQEDGIVAPLHF. The DNA of the CDR3 is TGCGCCAGCAGCCAAGAAGACGGAATCGTTGCACCCCTCCACTTT.